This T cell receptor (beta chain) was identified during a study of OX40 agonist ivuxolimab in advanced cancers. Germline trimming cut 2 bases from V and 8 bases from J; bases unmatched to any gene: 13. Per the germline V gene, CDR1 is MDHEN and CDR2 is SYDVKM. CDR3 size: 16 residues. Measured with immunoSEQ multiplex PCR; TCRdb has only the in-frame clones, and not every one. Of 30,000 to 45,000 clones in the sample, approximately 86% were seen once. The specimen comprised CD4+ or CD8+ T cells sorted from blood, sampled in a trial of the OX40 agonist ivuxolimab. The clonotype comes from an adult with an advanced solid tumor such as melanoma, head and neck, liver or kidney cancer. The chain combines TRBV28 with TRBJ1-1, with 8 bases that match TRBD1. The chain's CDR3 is CASSLTFRQGRWEAFF. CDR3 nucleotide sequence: TGTGCCAGCAGTTTAACCTTTCGACAGGGGAGATGGGAAGCTTTCTTT.